Given below is one T cell receptor beta chain in context. The data were taken from a study of T-cell memory formation after mild COVID-19. The length of the CDR3 is 16 residues. V lost 2 bases, J lost 1 base, and 6 bases stayed unmatched. CDR1 and CDR2 from the germline V gene are LNHDA and SQIVND (reference sequence). A single record per CDR3 protein comes from TCRdb applying MiXCR to the 5' RACE reads. The table includes approximately 270,000 distinct CDR3 sequences, around 15% detected once. The sequenced sample was PBMCs or a T cell subset sorted from them (not recorded which). The rearrangement uses TRBV19 and TRBJ2-3; 7 nucleotides match TRBD2. This TCR was recovered from a man aged 18-30 years who had mild COVID-19 (a few samples of this study predate the infection). Cell type and time point are not known. The CDR3 DNA sequence: TGTGCCAGTAGTATATTTGCCAGCGGGGGCACAGATACGCAGTATTTT. It translates to CASSIFASGGTDTQYF.